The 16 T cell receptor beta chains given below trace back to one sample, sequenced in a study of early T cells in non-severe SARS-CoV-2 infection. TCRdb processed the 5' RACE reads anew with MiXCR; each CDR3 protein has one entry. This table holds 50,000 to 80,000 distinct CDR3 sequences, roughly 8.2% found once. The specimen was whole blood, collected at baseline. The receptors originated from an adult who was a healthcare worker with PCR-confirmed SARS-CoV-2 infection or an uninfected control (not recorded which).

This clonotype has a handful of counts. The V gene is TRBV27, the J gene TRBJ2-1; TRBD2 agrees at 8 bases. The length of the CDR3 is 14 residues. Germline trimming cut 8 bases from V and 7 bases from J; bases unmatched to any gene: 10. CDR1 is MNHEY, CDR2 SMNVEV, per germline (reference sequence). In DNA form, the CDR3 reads TGTGCCAGCGGACCGGGACTAGAAGGAAATGAGCAGTTCTTC. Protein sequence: CASGPGLEGNEQFF.

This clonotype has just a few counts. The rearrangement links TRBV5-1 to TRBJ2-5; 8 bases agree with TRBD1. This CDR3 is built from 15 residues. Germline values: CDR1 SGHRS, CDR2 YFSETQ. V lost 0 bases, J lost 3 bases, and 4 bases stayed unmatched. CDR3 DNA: TGCGCCAGCAGCTTGGGACAGGGGTGGGAAGAGACCCAGTACTTC. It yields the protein CASSLGQGWEETQYF. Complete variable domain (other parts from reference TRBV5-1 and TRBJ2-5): KAGVTQTPRYLIKTRGQQVTLSCSPISGHRSVSWYQQTPGQGLQFLFEYFSETQRNKGNFPGRFSGRQFSNSRSEMNVSTLELGDSALYLCASSLGQGWEETQYFGPGTRLLVL.

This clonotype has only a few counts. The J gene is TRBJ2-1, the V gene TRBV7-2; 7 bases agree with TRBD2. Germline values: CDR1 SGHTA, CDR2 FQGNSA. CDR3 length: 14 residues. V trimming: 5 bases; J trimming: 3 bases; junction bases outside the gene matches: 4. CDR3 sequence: CASSQGLLYNEQFF. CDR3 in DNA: TGTGCCAGCAGCCAGGGACTACTCTACAATGAGCAGTTCTTC.

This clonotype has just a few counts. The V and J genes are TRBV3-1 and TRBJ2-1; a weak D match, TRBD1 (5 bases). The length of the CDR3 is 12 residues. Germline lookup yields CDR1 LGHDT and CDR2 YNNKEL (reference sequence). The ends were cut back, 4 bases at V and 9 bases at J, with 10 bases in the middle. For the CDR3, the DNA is TGTGCCAGCAGCCTGTGGGGCCCTGAGCAGTTCTTC. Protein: CASSLWGPEQFF.

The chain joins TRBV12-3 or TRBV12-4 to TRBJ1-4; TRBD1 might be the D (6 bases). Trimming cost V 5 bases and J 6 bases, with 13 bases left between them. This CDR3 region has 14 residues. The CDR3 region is CASSRGGQHEKLFF. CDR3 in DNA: TGTGCCAGCAGTCGAGGGGGACAACATGAAAAACTGTTTTTT.

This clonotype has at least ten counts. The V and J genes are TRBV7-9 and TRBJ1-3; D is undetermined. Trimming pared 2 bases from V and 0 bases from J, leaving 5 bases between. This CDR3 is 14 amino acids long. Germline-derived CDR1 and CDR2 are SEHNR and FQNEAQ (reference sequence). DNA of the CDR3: TGTGCCAGCAGCTTAAAAGGCTCTGGAAACACCATATATTTT. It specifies CASSLKGSGNTIYF.

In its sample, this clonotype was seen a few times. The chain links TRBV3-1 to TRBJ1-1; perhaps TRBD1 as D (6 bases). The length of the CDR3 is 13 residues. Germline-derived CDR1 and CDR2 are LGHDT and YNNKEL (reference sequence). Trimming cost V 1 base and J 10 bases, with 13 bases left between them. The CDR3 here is CASSQGEGVGAFF. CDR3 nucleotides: TGTGCCAGCAGCCAAGGGGAGGGGGTCGGAGCTTTCTTT.

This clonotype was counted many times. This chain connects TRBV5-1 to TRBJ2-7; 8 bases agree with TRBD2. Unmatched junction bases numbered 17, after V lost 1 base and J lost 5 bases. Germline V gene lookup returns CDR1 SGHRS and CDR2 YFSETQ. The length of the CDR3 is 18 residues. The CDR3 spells CASSLLGVVGRGDDEQYF. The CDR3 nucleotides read TGCGCCAGCAGCTTGTTAGGCGTCGTCGGGAGGGGCGACGACGAGCAGTACTTC.

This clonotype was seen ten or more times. The CDR3 DNA is TGTGCCAGCAGCTCGGGGACAGCCCCGAAAGAGCAGTTCTTC. This sequence encodes CASSSGTAPKEQFF. V gene TRBV7-3 combines with J gene TRBJ2-1, with 7 bases identical to TRBD1. The V segment lost 4 bases and the J segment 10 bases; nucleotides outside the gene matches: 10. From germline, CDR1 is SGHTA and CDR2 FQGTGA. The CDR3 consists of 14 residues.

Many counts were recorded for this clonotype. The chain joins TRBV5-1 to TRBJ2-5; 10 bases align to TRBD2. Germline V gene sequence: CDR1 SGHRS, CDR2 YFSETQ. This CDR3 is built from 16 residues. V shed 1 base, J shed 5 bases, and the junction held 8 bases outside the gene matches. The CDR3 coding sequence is TGCGCCAGCAGCTTGTTCCTAGCGGGAGCAGGGGAGACCCAGTACTTC. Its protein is CASSLFLAGAGETQYF.

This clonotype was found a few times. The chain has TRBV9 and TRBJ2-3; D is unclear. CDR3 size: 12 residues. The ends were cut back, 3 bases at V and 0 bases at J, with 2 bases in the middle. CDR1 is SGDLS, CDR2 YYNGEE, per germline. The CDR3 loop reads CASSGSTDTQYF. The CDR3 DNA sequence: TGTGCCAGCAGCGGTAGCACAGATACGCAGTATTTT.

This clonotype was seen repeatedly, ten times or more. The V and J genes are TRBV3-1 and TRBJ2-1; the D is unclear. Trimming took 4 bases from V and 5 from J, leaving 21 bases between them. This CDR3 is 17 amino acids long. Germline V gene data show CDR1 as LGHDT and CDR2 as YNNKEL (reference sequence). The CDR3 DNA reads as TGTGCCAGCAGCCTAGAAGGCTGGGGTCCTAAAGACAATGAGCAGTTCTTC. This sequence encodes CASSLEGWGPKDNEQFF.

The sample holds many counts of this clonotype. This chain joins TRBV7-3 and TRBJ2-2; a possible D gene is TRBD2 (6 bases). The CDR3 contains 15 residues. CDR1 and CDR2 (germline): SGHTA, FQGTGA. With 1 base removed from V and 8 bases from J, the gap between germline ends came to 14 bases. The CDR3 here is CASSLKMVLAGELFF. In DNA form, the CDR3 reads TGTGCCAGCAGCTTAAAAATGGTGCTAGCGGGGGAGCTGTTTTTT.

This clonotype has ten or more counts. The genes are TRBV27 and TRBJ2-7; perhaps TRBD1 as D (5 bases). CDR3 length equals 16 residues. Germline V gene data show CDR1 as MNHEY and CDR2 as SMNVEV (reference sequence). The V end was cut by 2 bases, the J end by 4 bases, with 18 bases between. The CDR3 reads CASSLATGAKLYEQYF. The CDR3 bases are TGTGCCAGCAGTTTAGCTACTGGGGCCAAACTTTACGAGCAGTACTTC.

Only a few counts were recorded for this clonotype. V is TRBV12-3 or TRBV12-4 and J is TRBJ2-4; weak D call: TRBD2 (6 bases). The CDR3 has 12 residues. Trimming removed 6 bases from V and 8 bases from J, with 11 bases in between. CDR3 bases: TGTGCCAGCAGCCCAGGCGGGGACATTCAGTACTTC. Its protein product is CASSPGGDIQYF.

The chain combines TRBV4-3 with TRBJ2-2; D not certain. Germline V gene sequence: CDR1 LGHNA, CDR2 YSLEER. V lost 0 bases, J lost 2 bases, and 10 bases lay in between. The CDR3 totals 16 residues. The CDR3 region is CASSQEPPPNTGELFF. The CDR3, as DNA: TGCGCCAGCAGCCAAGAGCCTCCACCCAACACCGGGGAGCTGTTTTTT.